This TCR beta chain was recorded in a study of blood T cell repertoires in COVID-19. Study in general: The study drew acute and convalescent COVID-19 samples from the United States, Italy and Spain. The cDNA or gDNA used as material had been derived from T cells, B-cell-depleted T cells, or PBMCs.

Assay used: immunoSEQ multiplex PCR; TCRdb lists only in-frame clones, some missing. This sample has around 160,000 clones, with around four fifths found just once. This clone was counted at least ten times. The CDR3 is 14 amino acids. Germline V gene sequence: CDR1 MGHRA, CDR2 YSYEKL. J gave up 7 bases and V 3 bases, and 5 bases lay outside the gene matches. V usage is TRBV4-1 and J usage is TRBJ1-3, with 8 nucleotides matching TRBD1. This sequence originates from a human donor in a cohort sampled during active COVID-19. Source material: peripheral blood. CDR3 nucleotides: TGCGCCAGCAGCCAGTTGGACAGGGAGAACACCATATATTTT. Protein sequence: CASSQLDRENTIYF.